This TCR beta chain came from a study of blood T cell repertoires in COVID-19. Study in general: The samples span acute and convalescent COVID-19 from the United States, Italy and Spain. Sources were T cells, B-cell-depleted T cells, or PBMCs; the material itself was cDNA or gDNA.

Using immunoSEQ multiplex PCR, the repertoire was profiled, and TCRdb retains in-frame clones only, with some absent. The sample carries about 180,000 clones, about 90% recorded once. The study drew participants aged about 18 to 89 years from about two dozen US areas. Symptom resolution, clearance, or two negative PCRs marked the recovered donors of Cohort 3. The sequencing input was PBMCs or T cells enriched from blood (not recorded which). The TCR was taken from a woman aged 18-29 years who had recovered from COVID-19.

The CDR3 sequence is CASSPQGTLEAFF. The CDR3 DNA sequence: TGTGCCAGCAGCCCACAGGGGACCCTTGAAGCTTTCTTT. The chain has TRBV7-3 and TRBJ1-1; 7 bases are a match to TRBD1. The CDR3 totals 13 residues. Looked up from germline, CDR1 is SGHTA and CDR2 is FQGTGA. V lost 5 bases, J lost 7 bases, and 7 bases stayed unmatched. Complete variable domain (other parts from reference TRBV7-3 and TRBJ1-1): GAGVSQTPSNKVTEKGKYVELRCDPISGHTALYWYRQSLGQGPEFLIYFQGTGAADDSGLPNDRFFAVRPEGSVSTLKIQRTERGDSAVYLCASSPQGTLEAFFGQGTRLTVV.